The 26 T cell receptor beta chains presented below share a single source sample, sequenced in a study of T cells in localized non-small cell lung cancer (dated by TCRdb to 2019 to 2021). The library relied on the immunoSEQ multiplex PCR assay. TCRdb took this table from immuneACCESS and kept in-frame rearrangements with V and J called. Such tables lack part of the clones; where checked against another copy, unresolved V genes explain under half of the gap, and the rest is unexplained. The sample table records about 33,000 clones; 90% of these occur just once. The ten largest clones represent roughly 4.2% of the sample. The input for sequencing was peripheral blood, taken before any cancer treatment. These receptors were collected from a man aged 40 to 75 with stage I lung adenocarcinoma.

V usage is TRBV18 and J usage is TRBJ1-5; TRBD1 might be the D (5 bases). The CDR3 length is 14 residues. Looked up from germline, CDR1 is KGHSH and CDR2 is LQKENI. The ends were cut back, 3 bases at V and 1 base at J, with 7 bases in the middle. The CDR3 loop reads CASSPSGSNQPQHF. CDR3 DNA: TGTGCCAGCTCACCCTCAGGGAGCAATCAGCCCCAGCATTTT. The variable domain in full, completed from reference TRBV18 and TRBJ1-5, reads NAGVMQNPRHLVRRRGQEARLRCSPMKGHSHVYWYRQLPEEGLKFMVYLQKENIIDESGMPKERFSAEFPKEGPSILRIQQVVRGDSAAYFCASSPSGSNQPQHFGDGTRLSIL.

The J gene is TRBJ1-5, the V gene TRBV15; no reliable D call. CDR1 LNHNV and CDR2 YYDKDF come from the germline V gene (reference sequence). The CDR3 contains 17 residues. The V end lost 3 bases, the J end lost 2 bases, and 17 bases lay between the germline ends. The CDR3 protein is CATSRSGNEEGNQPQHF. CDR3 nucleotide sequence: TGTGCCACCAGCAGGTCGGGGAACGAAGAGGGCAATCAGCCCCAGCATTTT.

This clone showed up just once. The rearrangement joins TRBV27 to TRBJ2-7, with unresolved D. V was cut by 6 bases and J by 0 bases, with 12 bases left in between. CDR3 length: 14 amino acids. The germline V gene has CDR1 MNHEY and CDR2 SMNVEV (reference sequence). This CDR3 is CASSSMGYSYEQYF. In DNA form, the CDR3 reads TGTGCCAGCAGCAGCATGGGTTACTCCTACGAGCAGTACTTC.

The V and J genes are TRBV7-9 and TRBJ2-3; perhaps TRBD2 as D (5 bases). The CDR3 has 14 amino acids. The V and J ends lost 0 bases and 4 bases respectively, with 8 bases between them. Germline CDR1 reads SEHNR; CDR2 reads FQNEAQ (reference sequence). The CDR3 loop reads CASSLAEAADTQYF. For the CDR3, the DNA is TGTGCCAGCAGCTTAGCGGAGGCCGCAGATACGCAGTATTTT.

CDR3 nucleotide sequence: TGTGCCAGCTCACTTCAAAGTCATATCCAAGAGACCCAGTACTTC. Protein sequence: CASSLQSHIQETQYF. V gene TRBV18 combines with J gene TRBJ2-5; D gene uncertain. Deletions cut 4 bases from V and 1 base from J, with 13 bases between. CDR1 is KGHSH and CDR2 is LQKENI in the germline V gene. This CDR3 contains 15 residues.

J is TRBJ1-2 and V is TRBV5-6, with 8 bases matching TRBD1. This CDR3 spans 16 amino acids. Trimming cost V 4 bases and J 0 bases; bases outside gene matches: 8. Germline V lookup: CDR1 SGHDT, CDR2 YYEEEE. This chain's CDR3 is CASSPSGQGANYGYTF. In DNA, the CDR3 is TGTGCCAGCAGCCCATCAGGACAGGGCGCTAACTATGGCTACACCTTC.

This clone was observed once. This sequence joins TRBV9 and TRBJ2-2; unclear D gene. Per germline, CDR1 SGDLS and CDR2 YYNGEE. CDR3 length equals 13 residues. Trimming stripped 0 bases from V and 7 bases from J, with 7 bases between. The DNA for the CDR3 is TGTGCCAGCAGCGTAGGAGTGGGCGGGGAGCTGTTTTTT. This sequence encodes CASSVGVGGELFF.

This chain joins TRBV5-1 and TRBJ1-1, with D possibly TRBD1 on 6 matching bases. CDR3 length: 16 amino acids. Per germline, CDR1 SGHRS and CDR2 YFSETQ. V was pared by 0 bases and J by 4 bases, with 16 bases between. This CDR3 is CASSLVGWGLATEAFF. The CDR3 nucleotides read TGCGCCAGCAGCTTGGTCGGCTGGGGGCTAGCCACTGAAGCTTTCTTT.

The CDR3 loop is CASSLELGLKSETQYF. Written as DNA, the CDR3 is TGCGCCAGCAGCTTGGAGTTAGGACTAAAATCGGAGACCCAGTACTTC. The chain joins TRBV5-1 to TRBJ2-5, with D possibly TRBD2 on 6 matching bases. The germline V gene encodes CDR1 SGHRS and CDR2 YFSETQ. This CDR3 comprises 16 residues. Between the trimmed V and J ends, which lost 0 bases and 5 bases, there was a span of 17 bases.

This clone was recorded once. The chain recombines TRBV19 with TRBJ1-2; D is perhaps TRBD1 (5 bases). Trimming took off 9 bases at V and 2 bases at J, with 19 bases between the two ends. Germline V CDR1 and CDR2: LNHDA, SQIVND (reference sequence). The CDR3 contains 15 residues. The CDR3 DNA follows: TGTGCCAGCCAGGCCTCGCTGGGGGGGAACTATGGCTACACCTTC. Translation: CASQASLGGNYGYTF.

The genes are TRBV6-1 and TRBJ2-2, with TRBD1 as a possible D gene (5 bases). Germline CDR1 MNHNS, CDR2 SASEGT. The V and J ends lost 11 bases and 8 bases respectively, with 18 bases between them. The CDR3 is 13 residues long. CDR3 DNA: TGTGCCCCAACTCAGGGTAGGGTGGGGGAGCTGTTTTTT. Its protein product is CAPTQGRVGELFF.

V usage is TRBV19 and J usage is TRBJ2-7; 7 nucleotides agree with TRBD1. The germline gives CDR1 LNHDA, CDR2 SQIVND (reference sequence). The trim removed 5 bases at V and 5 bases at J, leaving 9 bases unmatched. The CDR3 has 14 residues. The CDR3 DNA sequence: TGTGCCAGTAGTGGGCGACAGGGTTTGAACGAGCAGTACTTC. Amino acids: CASSGRQGLNEQYF. The full variable domain, completed using reference TRBV19 and TRBJ2-7, is DGGITQSPKYLFRKEGQNVTLSCEQNLNHDAMYWYRQDPGQGLRLIYYSQIVNDFQKGDIAEGYSVSREKKESFPLTVTSAQKNPTAFYLCASSGRQGLNEQYFGPGTRLTVT.

V is TRBV2 and J is TRBJ1-5, with TRBD1 matching 7 bases. Unmatched junction bases numbered 4, after V lost 6 bases and J lost 5 bases. The CDR3 runs to 13 residues. The germline V gene encodes CDR1 SNHLY and CDR2 FYNNEI. CDR3 coding DNA: TGTGCCAGCAGAGTAACAGGGGATCAGCCCCAGCATTTT. Residues: CASRVTGDQPQHF.

This clone ranks as medium-sized. J is TRBJ2-7 and V is TRBV12-5; tentatively, D is TRBD1 (6 bases). The CDR3 loop spans 14 amino acids. Trimming cost V 4 bases and J 4 bases, with 14 bases left between them. Germline assignment: CDR1 LGHNT and CDR2 FRNRAP. CDR3 nucleotide sequence: TGTGCTAGTGGTTCCCGGGACACAGCGTACGAGCAGTACTTC. This translates into CASGSRDTAYEQYF.

This clone was recorded once. This rearrangement joins TRBV4-1 to TRBJ2-7; 8 bases are shared with TRBD2. J lost 5 bases, V lost 1 base, and 10 bases had no gene match. The CDR3 covers 16 residues. CDR1 and CDR2 (germline): MGHRA, YSYEKL. CDR3 nucleotide sequence: TGCGCCAGCAGCCAAGCCCGGACTAGCTGGCAAAACGAGCAGTACTTC. It yields the protein CASSQARTSWQNEQYF.

The chain has TRBV6-1 and TRBJ1-3; D is ambiguous. V lost 9 bases to trimming and J lost 8 bases, with 8 bases between them. Germline V gene data show CDR1 as MNHNS and CDR2 as SASEGT. The CDR3 contains 10 residues. Here the CDR3 reads CASGSDTIYF. CDR3 DNA: TGTGCCAGTGGGTCGGACACCATATATTTT.

This clone qualifies as medium-sized. The CDR3 spells CSVEGQSVAFF. The CDR3 nucleotides read TGCAGCGTAGAGGGACAGTCCGTAGCTTTCTTT. This chain connects TRBV29-1 to TRBJ1-1; 7 nucleotides line up with TRBD1. The J segment lost 10 bases and the V segment lost 6 bases, leaving 8 bases of the junction unmatched. The CDR3 spans 11 residues. From germline, CDR1 is SQVTM and CDR2 ANQGSEA.

This chain uses TRBV5-1 with TRBJ2-7; 7 nucleotides match TRBD1. CDR1 is SGHRS and CDR2 is YFSETQ in the germline V gene. The CDR3 is made up of 15 amino acids. V trimming: 2 bases; J trimming: 3 bases; junction bases outside the gene matches: 8. The DNA for the CDR3 is TGCGCCAGCAGCTTAACGGTGGGACAGAACTACGAGCAGTACTTC. Residues: CASSLTVGQNYEQYF.

The chain combines TRBV6-1 with TRBJ1-2; D gene ambiguous. The V gene's germline CDR1 is MNHNS and CDR2 SASEGT. The V end was cut by 3 bases, the J end by 3 bases, with 11 bases between. The CDR3 spans 14 residues. CDR3 sequence: CASSDPGKDYGYTF. In DNA form, the CDR3 reads TGTGCCAGCAGTGATCCGGGGAAGGACTATGGCTACACCTTC.

The V gene is TRBV5-1, the J gene TRBJ1-2; TRBD1 aligns across 10 bases. The length of the CDR3 is 15 residues. Germline V lookup: CDR1 SGHRS, CDR2 YFSETQ. V trimming: 2 bases; J trimming: 3 bases; junction bases outside the gene matches: 4. The CDR3 DNA is TGCGCCAGCAGCTTACAGGACAGGGGGGACTATGGCTACACCTTC. This sequence encodes CASSLQDRGDYGYTF.

The chain employs TRBV27 and TRBJ1-1; 8 nucleotides align to TRBD1. Germline V lookup: CDR1 MNHEY, CDR2 SMNVEV (reference sequence). V trimming: 7 bases; J trimming: 1 base; junction bases outside the gene matches: 8. The CDR3 totals 15 residues. In DNA form, the CDR3 reads TGTGCCAGCATGTACAGGACAGGGAAGAACACTGAAGCTTTCTTT. Encoded protein: CASMYRTGKNTEAFF.

The CDR3 is CASSKESGTGPYGYTF. The CDR3, as DNA: TGCGCCAGCAGCAAAGAATCCGGGACAGGGCCGTATGGCTACACCTTC. The chain is built from TRBV5-1 and TRBJ1-2, with TRBD1 matching 9 bases. The CDR3 is made up of 16 amino acids. Germline-derived CDR1 and CDR2 are SGHRS and YFSETQ. V lost 4 bases and J lost 5; bases outside the gene matches: 12.

This clone has a single count. This chain links TRBV15 with TRBJ2-7; no clear D. V was trimmed by 1 base and J by 1 base, leaving 17 bases between them. Germline V gene data show CDR1 as LNHNV and CDR2 as YYDKDF (reference sequence). This CDR3 contains 17 residues. The CDR3 nucleotides are TGTGCCACCAGCAGAGTCCCAACAGAGGACGGATCCTACGAGCAGTACTTC. Its protein product is CATSRVPTEDGSYEQYF.

This clone came up once. The V call is TRBV7-6, the J call TRBJ1-1; TRBD1 might be the D (5 bases). Germline values: CDR1 SGHVS, CDR2 FNYEAQ. V was cut by 4 bases and J by 6 bases, with 15 bases left in between. The CDR3 runs to 14 residues. The DNA for the CDR3 is TGTGCCAGCAGCTCCCCGGGCAGGGCTCCTGAAGCTTTCTTT. Amino acids: CASSSPGRAPEAFF. The entire variable domain, with the rest obtained from reference TRBV7-6 and TRBJ1-1, is as follows: GAGVSQSPRYKVTKRGQDVALRCDPISGHVSLYWYRQALGQGPEFLTYFNYEAQQDKSGLPNDRFSAERPEGSISTLTIQRTEQRDSAMYRCASSSPGRAPEAFFGQGTRLTVV.

This clone was picked up one time. The J gene is TRBJ1-1, the V gene TRBV6-6, with a possible D match to TRBD1 (5 bases). V dropped 5 bases and J dropped 2 bases, with 12 bases sitting between them. Germline CDR1 MNHNY, CDR2 SVGAGI (reference sequence). The CDR3 is made up of 14 amino acids. The CDR3 protein is CASSDDRINTEAFF. The CDR3 DNA is TGTGCCAGCAGTGACGACAGAATAAACACTGAAGCTTTCTTT.

This clone has a single count. This chain joins TRBV2 and TRBJ2-2; D remains ambiguous. This CDR3 spans 14 amino acids. V was cut by 6 bases and J by 5 bases, with 13 bases left in between. Germline CDR1 is SNHLY and CDR2 is FYNNEI. The CDR3 loop is CASRGFTATGELFF. The CDR3 region has the DNA TGTGCCAGCAGAGGTTTCACAGCGACCGGGGAGCTGTTTTTT.